This T cell receptor (beta chain) was identified in a study of T-cell memory formation after mild COVID-19. Whole-study context: TCR clusters mostly belonged to single donors. Study conclusions and caveats: Memory cells collected pre-infection included some clones that later responded, suggesting cross-reactive memory joined. Clones contracting across day 15 to 85 had a balanced CD4/CD8 profile; later expanding clones leaned CD4+.

This clonotype was observed a few times. Its antigen is unknown. V was trimmed by 3 bases and J by 5 bases, leaving 7 bases between them. The CDR3 length is 12 residues. Germline V gives CDR1 SEHNR, CDR2 FQNEAQ (reference sequence). TCRdb used MiXCR to reprocess the 5' RACE reads, holding one entry per CDR3 protein. The profile covers around 500,000 distinct CDR3 sequences, with 15% to 20% appearing a single time and approximately 13% taken by the ten largest. Sequenced input: PBMCs or a T cell subset sorted from them (not recorded which). The receptor comes from an adult woman who had mild COVID-19 (a few samples of this study predate the infection). Cell type and time point are not known. The chain couples TRBV7-9 to TRBJ2-5; D not certain. CDR3 region: CASSFQVETQYF. The DNA of the CDR3 is TGTGCCAGCAGCTTTCAAGTTGAGACCCAGTACTTC.